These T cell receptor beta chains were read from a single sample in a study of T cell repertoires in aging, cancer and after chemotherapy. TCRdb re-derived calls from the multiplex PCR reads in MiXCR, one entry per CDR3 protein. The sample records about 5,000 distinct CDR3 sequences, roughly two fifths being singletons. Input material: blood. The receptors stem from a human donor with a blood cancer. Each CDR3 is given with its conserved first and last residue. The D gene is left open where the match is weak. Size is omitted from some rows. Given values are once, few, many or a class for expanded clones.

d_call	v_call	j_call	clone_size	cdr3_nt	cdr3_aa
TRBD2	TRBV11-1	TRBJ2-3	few	TGTGCCAGCAGCTTACTAACCAGCGGGGGCTCCACAGATACGCAGTATTTT	CASSLLTSGGSTDTQYF
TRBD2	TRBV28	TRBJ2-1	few	TGTGCCAGCGGCGGCGGGGAGGGGAAAGGCGAGCAGTTCTTC	CASGGGEGKGEQFF
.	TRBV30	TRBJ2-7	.	TGTGCCTGGATTGAGTTAGGGTACGAGCAGTACTTC	CAWIELGYEQYF
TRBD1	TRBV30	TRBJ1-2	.	TGTGCCTGGAGTGTACAGGGGTCGGGTGGCTACACCTTC	CAWSVQGSGGYTF
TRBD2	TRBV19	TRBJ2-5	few	TGTGCCAGTAGTATCGATAGCGGGATGGTTGAGACCCAGTACTTC	CASSIDSGMVETQYF
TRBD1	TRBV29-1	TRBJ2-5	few	TGCAGCGTTGAAGATCCCGATGACAGGGGTCAAGAGACCCAGTACTTC	CSVEDPDDRGQETQYF
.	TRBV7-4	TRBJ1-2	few	TGTGCCAGCAGCTTGTCGGGCGTGTCCGATGGCTACACCTTC	CASSLSGVSDGYTF
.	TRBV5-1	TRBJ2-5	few	TGCGCCAGCAGCGTTCAGGGTCTAGGAGAGACCCAGTACTTC	CASSVQGLGETQYF
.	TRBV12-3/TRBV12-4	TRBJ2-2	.	TGTGCCAGCAGTTATCAGACGAACACCGGGGAGCTGTTTTTT	CASSYQTNTGELFF
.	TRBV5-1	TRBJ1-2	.	TGCGCCAGCAGCTTGGGACTGCCAGGAGAAGGCTACACCTTC	CASSLGLPGEGYTF
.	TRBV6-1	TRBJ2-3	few	TGTGCCAGCGCCGGGCCTATCTATACGCAGTATTTT	CASAGPIYTQYF
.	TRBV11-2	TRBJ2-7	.	TGTGCCAGCAGCTCAGGGAGCCACCGCTACGAGCAGTACTTC	CASSSGSHRYEQYF
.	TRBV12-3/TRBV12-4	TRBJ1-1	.	TGTGCCAGCAGCACAGACAGTAACACTGAAGCTTTCTTT	CASSTDSNTEAFF
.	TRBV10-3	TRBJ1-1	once	TGTGCCATCAGTGAGAGGGAGGGGAACACTGAAGCTTTCTTT	CAISEREGNTEAFF
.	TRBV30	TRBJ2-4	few	TGTGCCTGGAGTGTTCGGGCCGCGGCCAAAAACATTCAGTACTTC	CAWSVRAAAKNIQYF
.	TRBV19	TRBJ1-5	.	TGTGCCAGTAGTATAGGCGAGCAGCGGTACAATCAGCCCCAGCATTTT	CASSIGEQRYNQPQHF
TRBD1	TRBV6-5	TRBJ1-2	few	TGTGCCAGCAGTTACTCAGGGGGCCGTGGCTACACCTTC	CASSYSGGRGYTF
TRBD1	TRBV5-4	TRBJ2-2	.	TGTGCCAGCAGTCGACCGGGACAGTCGAACACCGGGGAGCTGTTTTTT	CASSRPGQSNTGELFF
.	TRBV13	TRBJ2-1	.	TGTGCCAGCAGTGGGAGGAAGGGGGTGGGCAATGAGCAGTTCTTC	CASSGRKGVGNEQFF
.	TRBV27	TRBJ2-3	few	TGTGCCAGCTCCCTAGGGGGGGGGCCTGTAACAGATACGCAGTATTTT	CASSLGGGPVTDTQYF
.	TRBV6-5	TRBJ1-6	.	TGTGCCAGCAGACGACTAGGGGATAATTCACCCCTCCACTTT	CASRRLGDNSPLHF
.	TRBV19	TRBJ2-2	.	TGTGCCAGTAGTGTAGTGGGAAAAACCAAAACCGGGGAGCTGTTTTTT	CASSVVGKTKTGELFF